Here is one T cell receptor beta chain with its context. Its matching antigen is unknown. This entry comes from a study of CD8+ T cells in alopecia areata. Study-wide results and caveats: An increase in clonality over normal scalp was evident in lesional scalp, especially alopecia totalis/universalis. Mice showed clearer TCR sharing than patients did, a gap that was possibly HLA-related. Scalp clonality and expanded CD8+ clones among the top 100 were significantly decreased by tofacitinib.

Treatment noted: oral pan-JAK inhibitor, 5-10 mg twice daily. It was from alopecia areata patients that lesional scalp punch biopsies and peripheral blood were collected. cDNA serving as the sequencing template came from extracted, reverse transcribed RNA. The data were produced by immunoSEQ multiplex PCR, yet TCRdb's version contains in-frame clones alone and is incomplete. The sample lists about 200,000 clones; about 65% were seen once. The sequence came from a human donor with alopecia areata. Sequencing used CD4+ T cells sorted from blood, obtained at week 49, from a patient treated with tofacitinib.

CDR3 in amino acids: CAWSRQGYSNQPQHF. Written as DNA, the CDR3 is TGTGCCTGGAGTAGACAGGGATATAGCAATCAGCCCCAGCATTTT. The V call is TRBV30, the J call TRBJ1-5; 7 nucleotides match TRBD1. Looked up from germline, CDR1 is GTSNPN and CDR2 is SVGIG (reference sequence). This CDR3 comprises 15 residues. Losses at the gene ends were 2 bases for V and 0 bases for J; bases not matched to a gene: 4.